These T cell receptor beta chains were read from a single sample in a study of somatic mutations in cytotoxic T cells in rheumatoid arthritis. Here immunoSEQ multiplex PCR was the method, and the copy in TCRdb shows in-frame clones only, minus some. The profile shows 15,000 to 20,000 clones, roughly 86% of them singletons. The sample comprised CD8+ T cells sorted from blood. Source of these receptors: a woman between 45 and 60 years old with rheumatoid arthritis. CDR3s include the opening cysteine and the closing phenylalanine or tryptophan. A D gene is named only where the DNA matches it firmly. The listing skips clone size in some rows; elsewhere it reads once, few, many or a size class.

>TRBV18|few|TRBJ2-7|TRBD1
CASSPRDRGTYEQYF
TGTGCCAGCTCACCTAGGGACAGGGGAACCTACGAGCAGTACTTC
>TRBV2|-|TRBJ2-5|TRBD2
CANAVSGGLQETQYF
TGTGCCAACGCAGTTAGCGGGGGCCTTCAAGAGACCCAGTACTTC
>TRBV6-1|-|TRBJ2-2|TRBD2
CASGGRLDTGELFF
TGTGCCAGCGGCGGGAGGCTGGACACCGGGGAGCTGTTTTTT
>TRBV30|once|TRBJ2-3|-
CAWKGGLADHTDTQYF
TGTGCCTGGAAAGGGGGGCTAGCGGACCACACAGATACGCAGTATTTT
>TRBV5-5|-|TRBJ2-2|-
CASSFLDGNTGELFF
TGTGCCAGCAGCTTTTTGGACGGTAACACCGGGGAGCTGTTTTTT
>TRBV5-6|-|TRBJ2-7|TRBD2
CASSSSGRISYEQYF
TGTGCCAGCAGCTCTAGCGGGAGGATCTCCTACGAGCAGTACTTC
>TRBV7-9|-|TRBJ1-5|-
CASSLQNQPQHF
TGTGCCAGCAGCTTACAAAATCAGCCCCAGCATTTT
>TRBV19|-|TRBJ1-5|-
CASSIVPGGNQPQHF
TGTGCCAGTAGTATTGTCCCGGGGGGCAATCAGCCCCAGCATTTT
>TRBV4-3|once|TRBJ2-2|TRBD1
CASSQDRTGGGELFF
TGCGCCAGCAGCCAAGACCGGACAGGGGGCGGGGAGCTGTTTTTT
>TRBV9|-|TRBJ1-1|-
CASSAGNRAFF
TGTGCCAGCAGCGCAGGGAATCGTGCTTTCTTT
>TRBV16|-|TRBJ2-3|TRBD2
CASSQSSGTSGRFTDTQYF
TGTGCCAGCAGCCAATCCTCCGGGACTAGCGGGAGATTTACAGATACGCAGTATTTT
>TRBV9|-|TRBJ2-7|-
CASQGASYEQYF
TGTGCCAGCCAGGGAGCCTCCTACGAGCAGTACTTC
>TRBV27|-|TRBJ2-1|TRBD2
CASSSGLAIYNEQFF
TGTGCCAGCAGTTCCGGACTAGCGATCTACAATGAGCAGTTCTTC
>TRBV2|-|TRBJ2-1|-
CASSEKATAEQFF
TGTGCCAGCAGTGAGAAGGCGACCGCCGAGCAGTTCTTC
>TRBV9|-|TRBJ2-3|-
CASSVEGTSTDTQYF
TGTGCCAGCAGCGTAGAGGGCACTTCCACAGATACGCAGTATTTT
>TRBV5-6|-|TRBJ1-1|-
CASSGMNTEAFF
TGTGCCAGCAGCGGAATGAACACTGAAGCTTTCTTT
>TRBV6-1|-|TRBJ1-1|-
CASSGGYSGAFF
TGTGCCAGCAGTGGAGGGTATAGCGGAGCTTTCTTT
>TRBV4-1|-|TRBJ1-1|-
CASSQGRGNTEAFF
TGCGCCAGCAGCCAAGGGAGAGGGAACACTGAAGCTTTCTTT
>TRBV23-1|-|TRBJ2-2|-
CASSQSPFFGGRDGELFF
TGCGCCAGCAGTCAATCCCCCTTTTTCGGGGGGCGGGACGGGGAGCTGTTTTTT
>TRBV7-9|once|TRBJ2-2|TRBD1
CASSIPGQGWSGELFF
TGTGCCAGCAGCATCCCCGGACAGGGTTGGTCCGGGGAGCTGTTTTTT
>TRBV29-1|-|TRBJ1-1|-
CSVVMNTEAFF
TGCAGCGTTGTAATGAACACTGAAGCTTTCTTT
>TRBV11-1|-|TRBJ2-2|-
CASTTRIPSANTGELFF
TGTGCCAGCACCACAAGGATACCCTCCGCGAACACTGGGGAGCTGTTTTTT
>TRBV27|-|TRBJ2-3|TRBD2
CASSILAGGPDTQYF
TGTGCCAGCAGTATTCTAGCGGGGGGGCCAGATACGCAGTATTTT